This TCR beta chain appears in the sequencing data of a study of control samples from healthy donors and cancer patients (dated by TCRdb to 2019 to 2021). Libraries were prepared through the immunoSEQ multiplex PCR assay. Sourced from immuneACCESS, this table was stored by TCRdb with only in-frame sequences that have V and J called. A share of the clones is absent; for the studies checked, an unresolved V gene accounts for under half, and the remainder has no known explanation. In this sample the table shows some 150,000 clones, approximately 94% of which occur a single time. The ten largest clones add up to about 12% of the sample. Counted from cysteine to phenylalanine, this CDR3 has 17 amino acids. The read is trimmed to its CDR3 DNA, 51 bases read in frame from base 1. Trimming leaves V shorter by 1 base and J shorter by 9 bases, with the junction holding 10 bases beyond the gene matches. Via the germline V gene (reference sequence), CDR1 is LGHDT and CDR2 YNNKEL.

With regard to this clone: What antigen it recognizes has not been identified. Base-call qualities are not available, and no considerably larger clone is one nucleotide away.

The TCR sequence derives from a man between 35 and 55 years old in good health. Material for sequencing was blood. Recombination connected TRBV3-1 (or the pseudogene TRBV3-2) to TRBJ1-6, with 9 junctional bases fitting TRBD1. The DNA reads TGTGCCAGCAGCCAAGGATTACAGGGGGCGTATGGTTCACCCCTCCACTTT. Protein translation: CASSQGLQGAYGSPLHF.